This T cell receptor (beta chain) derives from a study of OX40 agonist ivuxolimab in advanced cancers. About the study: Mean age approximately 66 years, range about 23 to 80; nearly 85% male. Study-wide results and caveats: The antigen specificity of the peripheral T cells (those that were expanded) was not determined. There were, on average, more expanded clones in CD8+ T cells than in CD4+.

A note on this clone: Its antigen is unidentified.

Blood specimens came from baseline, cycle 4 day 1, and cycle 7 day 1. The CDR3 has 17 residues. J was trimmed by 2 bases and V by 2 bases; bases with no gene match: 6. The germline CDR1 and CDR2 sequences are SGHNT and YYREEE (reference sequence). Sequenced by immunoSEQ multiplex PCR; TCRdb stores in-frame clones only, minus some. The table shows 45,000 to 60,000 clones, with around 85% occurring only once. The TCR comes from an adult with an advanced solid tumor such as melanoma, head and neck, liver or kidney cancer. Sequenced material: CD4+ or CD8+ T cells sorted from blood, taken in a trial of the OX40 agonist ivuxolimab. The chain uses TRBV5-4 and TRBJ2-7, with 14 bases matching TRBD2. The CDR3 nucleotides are TGTGCCAGCAGCTTACCCGGGACTAGCGGGGGTACCTACGAGCAGTACTTC. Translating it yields CASSLPGTSGGTYEQYF.